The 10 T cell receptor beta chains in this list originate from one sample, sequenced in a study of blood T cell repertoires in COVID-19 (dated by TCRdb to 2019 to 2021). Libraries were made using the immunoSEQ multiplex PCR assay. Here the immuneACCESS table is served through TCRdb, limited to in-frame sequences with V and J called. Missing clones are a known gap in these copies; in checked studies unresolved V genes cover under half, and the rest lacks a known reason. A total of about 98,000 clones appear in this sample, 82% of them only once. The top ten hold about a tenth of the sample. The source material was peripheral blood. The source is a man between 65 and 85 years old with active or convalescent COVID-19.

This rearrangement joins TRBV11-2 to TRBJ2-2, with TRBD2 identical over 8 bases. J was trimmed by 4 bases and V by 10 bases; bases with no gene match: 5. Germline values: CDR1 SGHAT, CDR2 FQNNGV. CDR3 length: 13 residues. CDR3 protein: CATRTSRTGELFF. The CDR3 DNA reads TGTGCCACGCGGACTAGCCGCACCGGGGAGCTGTTTTTT.

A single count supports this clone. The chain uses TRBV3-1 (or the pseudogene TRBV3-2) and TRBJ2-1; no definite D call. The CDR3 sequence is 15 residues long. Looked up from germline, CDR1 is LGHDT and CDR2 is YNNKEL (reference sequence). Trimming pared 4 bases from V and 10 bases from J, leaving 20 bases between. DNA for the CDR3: TGTGCCAGCAGCCCTCCTGCAGGTATCAATAGGGAGCAGTTCTTC. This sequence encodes CASSPPAGINREQFF.

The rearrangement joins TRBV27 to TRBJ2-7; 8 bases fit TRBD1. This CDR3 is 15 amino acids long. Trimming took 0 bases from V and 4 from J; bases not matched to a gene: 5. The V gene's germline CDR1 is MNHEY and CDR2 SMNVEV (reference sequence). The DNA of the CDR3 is TGTGCCAGCAGTTTATCGTCCAGGGGGCCTTACGAGCAGTACTTC. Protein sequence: CASSLSSRGPYEQYF.

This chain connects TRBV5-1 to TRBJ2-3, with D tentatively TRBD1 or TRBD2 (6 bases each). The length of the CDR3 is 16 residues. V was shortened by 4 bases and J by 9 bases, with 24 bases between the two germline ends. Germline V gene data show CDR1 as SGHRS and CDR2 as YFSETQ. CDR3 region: CASSLGLPPAQGTQYF. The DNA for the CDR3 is TGCGCCAGCAGCCTGGGACTTCCACCAGCCCAGGGGACGCAGTATTTT.

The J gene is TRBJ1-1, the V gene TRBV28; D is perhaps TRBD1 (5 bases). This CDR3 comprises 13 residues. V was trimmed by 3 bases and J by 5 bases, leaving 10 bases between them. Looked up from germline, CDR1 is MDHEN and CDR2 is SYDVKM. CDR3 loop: CASSLAGRTEAFF. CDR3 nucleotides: TGTGCCAGCAGTTTGGCAGGGAGGACTGAAGCTTTCTTT.

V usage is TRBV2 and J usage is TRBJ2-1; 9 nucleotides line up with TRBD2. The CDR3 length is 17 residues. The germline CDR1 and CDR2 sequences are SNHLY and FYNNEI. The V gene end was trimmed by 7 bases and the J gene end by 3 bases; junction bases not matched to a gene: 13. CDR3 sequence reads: CASMPKRGAVFYNEQFF. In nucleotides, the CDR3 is TGTGCCAGCATGCCCAAGCGGGGGGCTGTCTTCTACAATGAGCAGTTCTTC.

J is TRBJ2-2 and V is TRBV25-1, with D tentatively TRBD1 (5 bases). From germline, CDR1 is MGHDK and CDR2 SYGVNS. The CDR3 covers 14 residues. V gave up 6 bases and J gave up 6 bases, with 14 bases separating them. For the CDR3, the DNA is TGTGCCAGCAGCCCCCCCAGGGTGGCCGGGGAGCTGTTTTTT. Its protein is CASSPPRVAGELFF.

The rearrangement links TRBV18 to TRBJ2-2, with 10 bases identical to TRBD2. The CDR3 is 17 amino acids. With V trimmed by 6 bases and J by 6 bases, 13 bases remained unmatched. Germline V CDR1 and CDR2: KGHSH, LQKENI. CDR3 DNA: TGTGCCAGCTCGCAGCTCCTAGCGGGGGACCAGGCCGGGGAGCTGTTTTTT. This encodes CASSQLLAGDQAGELFF.

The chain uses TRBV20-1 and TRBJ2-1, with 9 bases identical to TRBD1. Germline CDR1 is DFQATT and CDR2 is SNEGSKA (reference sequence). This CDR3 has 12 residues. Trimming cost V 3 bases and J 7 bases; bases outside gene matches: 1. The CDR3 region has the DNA TGCAGTGCTAGTGGGACAGGGAATGAGCAGTTCTTC. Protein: CSASGTGNEQFF.

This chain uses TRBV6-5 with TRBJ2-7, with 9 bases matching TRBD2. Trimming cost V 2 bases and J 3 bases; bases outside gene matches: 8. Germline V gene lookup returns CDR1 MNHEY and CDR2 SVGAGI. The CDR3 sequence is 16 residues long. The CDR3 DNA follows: TGTGCCAGCAGTTACGGGGTAGCGGGGGCCCTCTACGAGCAGTACTTC. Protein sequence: CASSYGVAGALYEQYF.